This T cell receptor beta chain was sequenced during a study of cytomegalovirus exposure and HLA in healthy donors (dated by TCRdb to between 2016 and 2019). Regarding the complete study: In an earlier analysis of approximately 500 of the donors, less than 350 Gb of sequence data and just under 120 million unique TCR beta sequences from approximately 180 million T cells were reported. An early release that covered roughly 600 HLA-typed donors contained approximately 300 gigabases of sequencing data and approximately 85 million unique TCR sequences. Of the roughly 400 genotyped donors, approximately 83% fell in the genetic ancestry cluster associated with self-reported Caucasian donors. The study aimed to test whether signatures of past pathogen exposure could be identified by cataloging public T cell receptors. Using immunosequencing, the study profiled T cell repertoires from approximately 700 subjects and related those repertoires to cytomegalovirus serostatus. A separate validation cohort of approximately 120 different subjects was used in addition to the roughly 720-subject first cohort. The study combined high-throughput TCR immunosequencing, statistical association of individual TCRs with disease status, and machine learning to predict cytomegalovirus infection status. A later analysis re-examined previously published TCR beta repertoires from 610 or so donors and added high-resolution HLA genotyping to investigate patterns of TCR occurrence. Rather than drawing on any new phenotypic data, the later analysis identified candidate immune exposures from TCR beta sequences and the way those sequences occurred across donors. To decide whether each TCR beta V gene segment behaved as functional or pseudogenic, an earlier analysis of some 540 of the donors relied on high-throughput TCR beta sequencing. Alongside the repertoire data, information on donor age, sex, ethnicity and CMV serostatus was compiled. In a later genetic analysis, genome-wide SNP genotypes for about 55% of the roughly 670 donors were used, and that subset was treated as a discovery cohort. Every discovery cohort repertoire had been produced on one sequencing platform. HLA typing included class I and class II loci at four-digit resolution. The number of typed donors differed by locus: about 620-630 for A, B, C, DRB1 and DQB1; some 500 for DQA1; fewer than 610 for DPA1; and 400 to 480 for DPB1. About five DR-DQ haplotypes were treated as single units for association and clustering because of strong linkage in the cohort. On average, around 240,000 unique TCR beta nucleotide sequences were sequenced per donor among 398 genotyped donors of the cohort, with about 17% of those sequences being non-productive.

Cut back by 0 bases and 6 bases, the V and J ends lie 9 bases apart. CDR1 is given as MNHEY and CDR2 as SMNVEV, both from the germline V gene (reference sequence). The CDR3 covers 14 residues, taking in both the cysteine and the phenylalanine. The retained sequence is limited to the CDR3, 42 bases, with the frame set at the first base. Libraries were made using the immunoSEQ multiplex PCR assay. The multiplex PCR relied on a mix of 60 forward primers for TCR Vbeta segments and 13 reverse primers for TCR Jbeta segments. The CDR3 region of rearranged TCR beta genes was amplified from genomic DNA by a multiplex PCR assay. On the Illumina HiSeq System, the amplified TCR beta libraries were sequenced as 87-base-pair reads. The study's own analysis went as follows. Across the 666 repertoires, a later analysis counted roughly 77 million unique TCR beta chains, roughly 11 million of which were shared by at least two donors. Raw reads were error-corrected and collapsed into unique sequences with a nearest-neighbor algorithm that merged closely related sequences to remove PCR and sequencing errors. CDR3 sequences were aligned to IMGT reference sequences to assign V, D and J gene segments. For a sequence to be retained, at least a six-nucleotide match to both a V gene segment and a J gene segment was required. Rearrangements were called productive when the CDR3 lacked stop codons and stayed in frame with V and J; all others were non-productive. CDR3 was defined according to IMGT convention as the region running from the second conserved V-encoded cysteine to the conserved J-encoded phenylalanine. Sequences without an unambiguous match to a single V gene segment were excluded from the earlier analysis of approximately 600 of the donors. In an earlier analysis of approximately 610 of the donors, V segments were called functional above 56.7% productive rearrangements and were called segregating when the between-donor standard deviation exceeded 5%. A statistical classification framework was developed to diagnose cytomegalovirus status using the catalog of TCR beta chain sequences. A later analysis assigned V and J genes by comparing TCR nucleotide sequences with IMGT/GENE-DB human TR gene sequences. The TCRdist pipeline was used in a later analysis to assign CDR3 sequences and most-parsimonious VDJ recombination scenarios. In a later analysis, each TCR beta chain was defined by its CDR3 amino acid sequence together with its V-gene family, and reads lacking a unique V-gene family were excluded. A later analysis removed 592 highly shared, low-generation-probability nucleotide sequences to deal with suspected cross-contamination and a sequencing artifact. In a later analysis, a clonal expansion index for each public chain was calculated from normalized within-repertoire ranks of inferred template counts. A later analysis computed generation probabilities with a VDJ recombination model fitted to out-of-frame rearrangements, and checked the results against IGoR. A later analysis scored TCR-TCR, TCR-HLA and TCR-CMV co-occurrence with hypergeometric tests, applying a repertoire-size bias correction to TCR pairs. To estimate false discovery rates, a later analysis permuted the HLA or CMV assignments 20 times. In a later analysis, co-occurring TCRs were grouped using DBSCAN, and TCRdist sequence similarity was added for clustering within HLA-allele-positive subsets. Repertoires with fewer than 30,000 or more than 120,000 public chains were left out of co-occurrence clustering, as were five repertoires with anomalous nucleotide sharing. Not all clones reach the TCRdb copy of this immuneACCESS table, which keeps in-frame sequences only. Checked studies attribute under half of the gap to unresolved V genes and leave the rest unexplained. The DNA was the basis for D and trimming; V, J and clone size are from that table. The sample profile shows roughly 110,000 clones; about three quarters of them were found once. The ten largest clones take up about 0.8% of the sample.

Overall study results and their limits: A cluster of highly shared sequence variants was judged likely to represent a technical artifact of the sequencing pipeline. A later analysis reported that several top co-occurrence clusters appeared linked to parvovirus B19, influenza, CMV and Epstein-Barr virus. A later analysis found that HLA-associated TCR beta chains were more clonally expanded and had lower generation probabilities than equally common non-associated chains. Some IMGT-functional V segments, including TRBV6-2 and TRBV6-3, could not be distinguished by the 87-base-pair reads and were therefore excluded. In an earlier analysis of some 500 of the donors, most TCR beta V segments were observed in productive rearrangements about 87% or about 30% of the time, broadly matching IMGT annotations. CMV serostatus was the only immune exposure information available for the cohort. According to a later analysis, TCR association rates differed among HLA loci, with DRB1 alleles showing the most associated TCRs and HLA-C alleles showing the fewest. In a later genetic analysis, fewer N-insertions in productive TCRs were reported among donors in an Asian-associated ancestry cluster than the roughly 710-donor mean. A further reported finding was that TCR beta sequences accurately predicted the HLA-A and HLA-B alleles for most subjects in the first cohort. In vitro tests confirmed that three of the cytomegalovirus-associated TCR beta chains recognize cytomegalovirus antigens. Only TCR beta chains were sequenced in this cohort, and the absence of alpha or paired-chain data limited detectable features. It was suggested by the authors that the approach could potentially be generalized to other disease states and immunological phenotypes. Correlated functional status among segregating V segments might reflect linkage disequilibrium, but an unknown experimental factor could not be ruled out. Because counts were too low, about 18 rarely observed V segments, including chromosome 9 orphons, were excluded from the earlier analysis of roughly 580 of the donors. The classifier was reported to diagnose cytomegalovirus status with high specificity and sensitivity in both the original cohort and the validation cohort. Most TCR sequences were seen in very few donors, while some public TCRs were found in many individuals. V-gene and J-gene trimming of TCR beta chains was associated with a missense DCLRE1C variant in a later genetic analysis, and the association was replicated in an independent cohort. Assigning TCR associations to individual alleles was difficult when HLA alleles, especially DR and DQ, strongly co-occurred. In a later analysis, most CMV-associated TCR beta chains were found to appear HLA-restricted, with HLA associations seemingly driven largely by CMV exposure. HLA typing was unavailable for some donors at each locus, so association tests used only the typed subset. A later analysis associated 17,000 or so TCR beta sequences with specific HLA alleles at a false discovery rate of 0.05. A total of 150 or so TCR beta chains were listed by the study as associated with cytomegalovirus. Sequencing depth was assumed to be roughly uniform across donors in the presence/absence analyses, though that assumption may not hold.

The sample holds a few counts of this clone. Its antigen is currently not known. No per-base quality is available; no much larger clone lies one base away. The cohort consisted of 666 healthy bone marrow donors. All cohort members were sampled while nominally healthy, although unrecorded immune exposures were likely present. The donor tested CMV seronegative and was one of the 352 seronegative cohort members. Each donor provided a peripheral blood sample, and peripheral blood mononuclear cells were used for TCR beta sequencing. The Qiagen DNeasy Blood Extraction Kit was used to extract genomic DNA from the blood cell samples.

Sequencing input: PBMCs. The receptor's source is a boy aged 5-17 years in good health and CMV-seronegative. This chain joins TRBV27 to TRBJ1-5, and TRBD1 may be the D gene, going by 5 matching bases. The CDR3 sequence is CASSLSGGGQPQHF. The DNA reads as follows: TGTGCCAGCAGTTTATCGGGGGGAGGTCAGCCCCAGCATTTT.